By share of the sample, the clone carrying this T cell receptor (beta chain) is medium-sized. The antigen is not known. These data originate in a study of immune heterogeneity within non-small cell lung tumors. Study context: A handful of squamous cell carcinomas, approximately 11 non-squamous carcinomas and 1 not otherwise specified made up the tumors. Study results and caveats: Multiple tumor sites within a patient showed recurrence of identical dominant CDR3 beta clonotypes; site-unique high-frequency clones were present as well.

At 450 to 650 ng per sample, bulk tumor genomic DNA provided the template. From each primary tumor, several far-apart biopsies were obtained during surgery. Enrolled individuals presented with untreated, newly diagnosed non-small cell lung cancer and received curative surgery. The ends lost 9 bases at V and 5 bases at J; junction bases unmatched: 6. Germline loops: CDR1 SNHLY, CDR2 FYNNEI. The CDR3 loop spans 12 amino acids. TCR beta CDR3 regions came from multiplex PCR with 32 forward V and 13 reverse J primers. Each CDR3 protein is one row after TCRdb ran MiXCR on the multiplex PCR reads. The sample has fewer than 13,000 distinct CDR3 sequences; almost 30% are singletons.

Sequenced input: lung tumor tissue. The chain combines TRBV2 with TRBJ1-1, with TRBD1 identical over 7 bases. This TCR was recovered from a woman aged 55-70 years with non-small cell lung cancer. CDR3: CASDAGGTEAFF. As DNA, the CDR3 is TGTGCCAGTGACGCAGGGGGTACTGAAGCTTTCTTT.